A selection of T cell receptor beta chains follows, all from one sample in a study of CD8+CD57+ T cells in acquired aplastic anemia. TCRdb reanalysed the reads using MiXCR and keeps one entry per CDR3 protein. The table has around 190,000 distinct CDR3 sequences, roughly half seen once. The sequenced sample was sorted CD4+, CD8+, or CD8+CD57+ T cells (not recorded which) from PBMCs. These receptors all stem from a human donor in good health, serving as a control. The conserved cysteine and the conserved F or W are not part of the CDR3 here. Size values are once, few and many counts, or a class for expanded clones, and some rows have none.

j_call: TRBJ2-5; clone_size: many; v_call: TRBV3-1; cdr3_length: 13; cdr3_aa: ASSHSPSGGETQY
j_call: TRBJ2-1; clone_size: -; v_call: TRBV15; cdr3_length: 13; cdr3_aa: ATSIGTGSYNEQF
j_call: TRBJ1-2; clone_size: -; v_call: TRBV25-1; cdr3_length: 14; cdr3_aa: ASSRTGTGANYGYT
j_call: TRBJ1-5; clone_size: -; v_call: TRBV19; cdr3_length: 14; cdr3_aa: ASSWGPVGSNQPQH
j_call: TRBJ2-1; clone_size: once; v_call: TRBV9; cdr3_length: 15; cdr3_aa: ASSPRQIGSTEAEQF
j_call: TRBJ2-7; clone_size: many; v_call: TRBV10-3; cdr3_length: 15; cdr3_aa: AISESRSGTLSYEQY
j_call: TRBJ1-1; clone_size: -; v_call: TRBV19; cdr3_length: 12; cdr3_aa: ASSIGAGNTEAF
j_call: TRBJ2-1; clone_size: many; v_call: TRBV5-1; cdr3_length: 13; cdr3_aa: ASSYDLSSYNEQF
j_call: TRBJ1-1; clone_size: -; v_call: TRBV29-1; cdr3_length: 12; cdr3_aa: SVDVYRANTEAF
j_call: TRBJ1-6; clone_size: many; v_call: TRBV27; cdr3_length: 11; cdr3_aa: ASSRRQNSPLH
j_call: TRBJ2-5; clone_size: once; v_call: TRBV7-9; cdr3_length: 12; cdr3_aa: ASSTGQGAETQY
j_call: TRBJ1-1; clone_size: -; v_call: TRBV6-6; cdr3_length: 11; cdr3_aa: ASSYRQGLLTF
j_call: TRBJ2-3; clone_size: once; v_call: TRBV7-2; cdr3_length: 14; cdr3_aa: ATSDNDRGGTDTQY
j_call: TRBJ2-7; clone_size: few; v_call: TRBV20-1; cdr3_length: 15; cdr3_aa: SARDILGQGNTYEQY
j_call: TRBJ1-3; clone_size: few; v_call: TRBV7-9; cdr3_length: 12; cdr3_aa: ASSAPGSGNTIY
j_call: TRBJ2-7; clone_size: few; v_call: TRBV20-1; cdr3_length: 13; cdr3_aa: GARDPGQGAYEQY
j_call: TRBJ2-7; clone_size: -; v_call: TRBV6-5; cdr3_length: 13; cdr3_aa: ASSYGTGVSYEQY
j_call: TRBJ1-2; clone_size: once; v_call: TRBV20-1; cdr3_length: 11; cdr3_aa: SARDLGTYGYT
j_call: TRBJ2-3; clone_size: many; v_call: TRBV24-1; cdr3_length: 15; cdr3_aa: ATSDARAALGTDTQY
j_call: TRBJ1-3; clone_size: many; v_call: TRBV29-1; cdr3_length: 11; cdr3_aa: SVKTGAGNTIY
j_call: TRBJ1-5; clone_size: -; v_call: TRBV12-5; cdr3_length: 13; cdr3_aa: ASSSLAGGEETQH
j_call: TRBJ1-2; clone_size: -; v_call: TRBV7-2; cdr3_length: 15; cdr3_aa: ASSRRDRGFENYGYT
j_call: TRBJ1-1; clone_size: -; v_call: TRBV4-2; cdr3_length: 13; cdr3_aa: ASSQVGTGSPEAF
j_call: TRBJ1-5; clone_size: -; v_call: TRBV2; cdr3_length: 13; cdr3_aa: ASGLLWGDNQPQH
j_call: TRBJ1-1; clone_size: -; v_call: TRBV9; cdr3_length: 13; cdr3_aa: ASTLGLAGNTEAF
j_call: TRBJ2-7; clone_size: many; v_call: TRBV7-3; cdr3_length: 13; cdr3_aa: ASSLRSDSSYEQY
j_call: TRBJ2-1; clone_size: -; v_call: TRBV5-5; cdr3_length: 12; cdr3_aa: ASSRGLAGGEQF